Listed below are T cell receptor beta chains from one sample, sequenced in a study of T cell changes during pregnancy in multiple sclerosis. TCRdb's table, derived via immunoSEQ multiplex PCR, lists solely in-frame clones and lacks some. Of 100,000 or so clones in the sample, 94% were seen once. The source material was peripheral blood, sampled after pregnancy. These receptors were taken from a female donor in good health, enrolled as a control in a pregnancy study. The conserved cysteine and the conserved F or W are not part of the CDR3 here. D genes are given only for firm matches. Clone size appears in some rows only: once, few, many, or a class for an expanded clone.

cdr3_aa: ASSEGSGETQY
clone_size: NA
d_call: NA
j_call: TRBJ2-5
v_call: TRBV9

cdr3_aa: ASSFSPSGNTIY
clone_size: NA
d_call: NA
j_call: TRBJ1-3
v_call: TRBV28

cdr3_aa: ASSFGLAGGLYQETQY
clone_size: NA
d_call: TRBD2
j_call: TRBJ2-5
v_call: TRBV7-9

cdr3_aa: AITSGDGQETQY
clone_size: NA
d_call: NA
j_call: TRBJ2-5
v_call: TRBV10-3

cdr3_aa: ASSQRPRGILYEQY
clone_size: NA
d_call: NA
j_call: TRBJ2-7
v_call: TRBV4-1

cdr3_aa: SVERTGDPYEQY
clone_size: NA
d_call: TRBD1
j_call: TRBJ2-7
v_call: TRBV29-1

cdr3_aa: ASSPQQGVQPQH
clone_size: once
d_call: TRBD1
j_call: TRBJ1-5
v_call: TRBV18

cdr3_aa: ASSPSGGSQPQH
clone_size: NA
d_call: NA
j_call: TRBJ1-5
v_call: TRBV19

cdr3_aa: ASTPRGTGRNHEQY
clone_size: NA
d_call: TRBD1
j_call: TRBJ2-7
v_call: TRBV25-1

cdr3_aa: ASSRTDLKYEQY
clone_size: NA
d_call: NA
j_call: TRBJ2-7
v_call: TRBV6-5

cdr3_aa: ASSTGGVTQY
clone_size: NA
d_call: TRBD2
j_call: TRBJ2-3
v_call: TRBV6-6

cdr3_aa: ASSVEVAGTATDTQY
clone_size: NA
d_call: TRBD2
j_call: TRBJ2-3
v_call: TRBV9

cdr3_aa: ATEKRVAGELF
clone_size: NA
d_call: NA
j_call: TRBJ2-2
v_call: TRBV28

cdr3_aa: ASSEGLNQPQH
clone_size: NA
d_call: NA
j_call: TRBJ1-5
v_call: TRBV19

cdr3_aa: ASSLSGQGGSNQPQH
clone_size: NA
d_call: NA
j_call: TRBJ1-5
v_call: TRBV28

cdr3_aa: ASSLVGGNTEAF
clone_size: NA
d_call: NA
j_call: TRBJ1-1
v_call: TRBV28

cdr3_aa: ASSLANRREGETQY
clone_size: NA
d_call: TRBD2
j_call: TRBJ2-5
v_call: TRBV5-4

cdr3_aa: ASSESPGGPYNEQF
clone_size: once
d_call: NA
j_call: TRBJ2-1
v_call: TRBV25-1

cdr3_aa: ASSQGSSLKGEQF
clone_size: NA
d_call: NA
j_call: TRBJ2-1
v_call: TRBV5-1

cdr3_aa: ASSYIAGGPNEQF
clone_size: NA
d_call: TRBD2
j_call: TRBJ2-1
v_call: TRBV7-9

cdr3_aa: ASSLGTDTEAF
clone_size: NA
d_call: TRBD1
j_call: TRBJ1-1
v_call: TRBV13

cdr3_aa: ASSLGGAPKDNEQF
clone_size: NA
d_call: NA
j_call: TRBJ2-1
v_call: TRBV7-2

cdr3_aa: ASSLAASGTDTQY
clone_size: once
d_call: TRBD2
j_call: TRBJ2-3
v_call: TRBV5-1

cdr3_aa: ATGAHEQY
clone_size: NA
d_call: NA
j_call: TRBJ2-7
v_call: TRBV13

cdr3_aa: ASLTDGGYEQY
clone_size: NA
d_call: NA
j_call: TRBJ2-7
v_call: TRBV2

cdr3_aa: ASSLSIGSGEQY
clone_size: few
d_call: NA
j_call: TRBJ2-7
v_call: TRBV5-1

cdr3_aa: ASSFGLAGVYEQF
clone_size: once
d_call: TRBD2
j_call: TRBJ2-1
v_call: TRBV27

cdr3_aa: ASSSTGGEAF
clone_size: once
d_call: NA
j_call: TRBJ1-1
v_call: TRBV13

cdr3_aa: ASSWGTSSDYEQY
clone_size: NA
d_call: TRBD2
j_call: TRBJ2-7
v_call: TRBV5-1

cdr3_aa: ASSQDDDWVGGYNEQF
clone_size: NA
d_call: NA
j_call: TRBJ2-1
v_call: TRBV4-1

cdr3_aa: ASRDGTFSYEQY
clone_size: NA
d_call: NA
j_call: TRBJ2-7
v_call: TRBV27

cdr3_aa: ASRRTGGNEQF
clone_size: NA
d_call: TRBD1
j_call: TRBJ2-1
v_call: TRBV6-5

cdr3_aa: ASSLFLGDLAGGPRSYEQY
clone_size: NA
d_call: TRBD2
j_call: TRBJ2-7
v_call: TRBV28

cdr3_aa: ASSLDVEGTDTQY
clone_size: NA
d_call: NA
j_call: TRBJ2-3
v_call: TRBV11-2

cdr3_aa: ASRRPGVGIQY
clone_size: NA
d_call: NA
j_call: TRBJ2-4
v_call: TRBV28

cdr3_aa: ASSLVAGGLYEQY
clone_size: once
d_call: TRBD2
j_call: TRBJ2-7
v_call: TRBV5-1

cdr3_aa: ASSLGADTDTQY
clone_size: once
d_call: NA
j_call: TRBJ2-3
v_call: TRBV5-4

cdr3_aa: ASSQLPGSGNTIY
clone_size: NA
d_call: NA
j_call: TRBJ1-3
v_call: TRBV4-1

cdr3_aa: ASSEAQETQY
clone_size: NA
d_call: NA
j_call: TRBJ2-5
v_call: TRBV2

cdr3_aa: ASSFSGSTGELF
clone_size: NA
d_call: NA
j_call: TRBJ2-2
v_call: TRBV7-9

cdr3_aa: ASSPGTGGNTIY
clone_size: NA
d_call: NA
j_call: TRBJ1-3
v_call: TRBV5-1

cdr3_aa: ASNGQAFNQPQH
clone_size: NA
d_call: TRBD1
j_call: TRBJ1-5
v_call: TRBV28

cdr3_aa: ASSIPGEETQY
clone_size: NA
d_call: NA
j_call: TRBJ2-5
v_call: TRBV19

cdr3_aa: SVEDLDRGRGTGELF
clone_size: NA
d_call: TRBD1
j_call: TRBJ2-2
v_call: TRBV29-1

cdr3_aa: ATSFPPSGRYEQF
clone_size: NA
d_call: TRBD2
j_call: TRBJ2-1
v_call: TRBV15

cdr3_aa: SSGSSGYNEQF
clone_size: NA
d_call: TRBD2
j_call: TRBJ2-1
v_call: TRBV29-1

cdr3_aa: ASSLSIRRETQY
clone_size: NA
d_call: NA
j_call: TRBJ2-5
v_call: TRBV11-2

cdr3_aa: ASSEYSGGPGTDTQY
clone_size: NA
d_call: NA
j_call: TRBJ2-3
v_call: TRBV2